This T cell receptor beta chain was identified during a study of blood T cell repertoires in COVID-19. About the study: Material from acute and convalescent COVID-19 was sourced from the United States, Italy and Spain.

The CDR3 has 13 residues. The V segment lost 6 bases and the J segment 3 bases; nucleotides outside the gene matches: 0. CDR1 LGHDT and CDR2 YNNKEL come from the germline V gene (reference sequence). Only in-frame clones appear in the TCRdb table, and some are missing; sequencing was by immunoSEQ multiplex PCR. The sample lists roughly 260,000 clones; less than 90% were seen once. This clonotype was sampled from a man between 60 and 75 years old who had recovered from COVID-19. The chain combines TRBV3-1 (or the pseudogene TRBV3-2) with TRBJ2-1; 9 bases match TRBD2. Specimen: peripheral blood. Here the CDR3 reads CASSSGGYNEQFF. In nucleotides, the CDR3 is TGTGCCAGCAGTAGCGGGGGCTACAATGAGCAGTTCTTC.